The 14 T cell receptor beta chains listed next were all sequenced from one sample in a study of OX40 agonist ivuxolimab in advanced cancers. Sequencing used immunoSEQ multiplex PCR; TCRdb keeps in-frame clones, though not all of them. This table holds about 27,000 clones, 65% to 80% found once. Sample: CD4+ or CD8+ T cells sorted from blood, taken in a trial of the OX40 agonist ivuxolimab. These receptor sequences come from an adult with an advanced solid tumor such as melanoma, head and neck, liver or kidney cancer.

CDR3 region: CAWKGTGGQGEQFF. CDR3 nucleotides: TGTGCCTGGAAAGGGACGGGGGGGCAGGGTGAGCAGTTCTTC. V is TRBV30 and J is TRBJ2-1, with 8 nucleotides matching TRBD2. V shed 4 bases and J 9 bases; nucleotides not matched to a gene: 11. The V gene's germline CDR1 is GTSNPN and CDR2 SVGIG (reference sequence). The CDR3 is made up of 14 amino acids.

CDR3 in amino acids: CASSLDPGGTSYNEQFF. CDR3 coding DNA: TGTGCCAGCAGCTTAGACCCGGGCGGGACTTCCTACAATGAGCAGTTCTTC. The chain has TRBV7-2 and TRBJ2-1; D perhaps matches TRBD2 (6 bases). This CDR3 region has 17 residues. V lost 1 base to trimming and J lost 1 base, with 14 bases between them. Per the germline V gene, CDR1 is SGHTA and CDR2 is FQGNSA.

This clone was seen only once. This chain joins TRBV9 and TRBJ1-2; a weak D match, TRBD1 (5 bases). The germline gives CDR1 SGDLS, CDR2 YYNGEE. Trimming took 0 bases from V and 7 from J, leaving 10 bases between them. The CDR3 is 13 amino acids. DNA of the CDR3: TGTGCCAGCAGCGTAGAGGCAGGGATTGGCTACACCTTC. The encoded protein is CASSVEAGIGYTF.

The chain carries TRBV19 and TRBJ2-7, with 8 bases aligning to TRBD1. Germline loops: CDR1 LNHDA, CDR2 SQIVND (reference sequence). This CDR3 comprises 14 residues. Trimming cost V 3 bases and J 3 bases; bases outside gene matches: 4. CDR3 residues: CASSISGQDYEQYF. DNA of the CDR3: TGTGCCAGTAGTATTTCGGGACAGGACTACGAGCAGTACTTC.

CDR3 nucleotide sequence: TGTGCCAGCGGGGAGAGCGACTACAATGAGCAGTTCTTC. Residues: CASGESDYNEQFF. This chain joins TRBV2 and TRBJ2-1, with TRBD2 as a possible D gene (5 bases). Germline V gene sequence: CDR1 SNHLY, CDR2 FYNNEI. The CDR3 is 13 residues long. Trimming took off 8 bases at V and 3 bases at J, with 11 bases between the two ends.

This clone appeared a few times. The CDR3 nucleotides are TGTGCCAGCAGTTCATGGGCAGACACTGAAGCTTTCTTT. It codes for CASSSWADTEAFF. The J gene is TRBJ1-1, the V gene TRBV28, with unresolved D. Trimming removed 4 bases at V and 3 bases at J, with 9 bases between. The CDR3 runs to 13 residues. Looked up from germline, CDR1 is MDHEN and CDR2 is SYDVKM.

There are a few counts of this clone. The V gene is TRBV7-2, the J gene TRBJ2-3, with 16 bases identical to TRBD2. V shed 5 bases, J shed 5 bases, and the junction held 7 bases outside the gene matches. Germline assignment: CDR1 SGHTA and CDR2 FQGNSA. This CDR3 contains 17 residues. This chain's CDR3 is CASSTGTSGGAGDTQYF. CDR3 nucleotides: TGTGCCAGCAGCACTGGGACTAGCGGGGGGGCGGGAGATACGCAGTATTTT.

V gene TRBV9 combines with J gene TRBJ2-3; TRBD2 might be the D (5 bases). The germline V gene has CDR1 SGDLS and CDR2 YYNGEE. V was shortened by 3 bases and J by 2 bases, with 13 bases between the two germline ends. This CDR3 region has 15 residues. The CDR3: CASSAYGEITDTQYF. CDR3 DNA: TGTGCCAGCAGCGCCTACGGGGAGATCACAGATACGCAGTATTTT.

The chain uses TRBV28 and TRBJ1-2; D not resolved. Germline V gene sequence: CDR1 MDHEN, CDR2 SYDVKM. Trimming pared 2 bases from V and 5 bases from J, leaving 9 bases between. The CDR3 extends over 13 amino acids. The CDR3 sequence is CASSLTQYYGYTF. The CDR3 nucleotides are TGTGCCAGCAGTTTAACCCAGTATTATGGCTACACCTTC.

The chain couples TRBV5-6 to TRBJ2-1; no clear D. Germline loops: CDR1 SGHDT, CDR2 YYEEEE. V was shortened by 0 bases and J by 13 bases, with 11 bases between the two germline ends. The CDR3 is 12 amino acids. CDR3 DNA sequence: TGTGCCAGCAGCTTGGGAGCTATTCCCCAGTTCTTC. This translates into CASSLGAIPQFF. The entire variable domain, with the rest obtained from reference TRBV5-6 and TRBJ2-1, is as follows: DAGVTQSPTHLIKTRGQQVTLRCSPKSGHDTVSWYQQALGQGPQFIFQYYEEEERQRGNFPDRFSGHQFPNYSSELNVNALLLGDSALYLCASSLGAIPQFFGPGTRLTVL.

This chain uses TRBV29-1 with TRBJ2-1; a possible D gene is TRBD1 (6 bases). V dropped 6 bases and J dropped 6 bases, with 18 bases sitting between them. The CDR3 spans 14 residues. Germline assignment: CDR1 SQVTM and CDR2 ANQGSEA. The CDR3 coding sequence is TGCAGCGTAATATCACCGGGACATCTCAATGAGCAGTTCTTC. Translation: CSVISPGHLNEQFF.

The chain's CDR3 is CASTGGNTGELFF. CDR3 nucleotides: TGTGCCAGCACTGGGGGGAACACCGGGGAGCTGTTTTTT. The rearrangement joins TRBV4-2 to TRBJ2-2; either TRBD1 or TRBD2 may fit D (5 bases each). CDR1 is LGHNA, CDR2 YNFKEQ, per germline. CDR3 length: 13 residues. Trimming cost V 7 bases and J 1 base, with 7 bases left between them.

This clone came up once. CDR3 bases: TGCAGCGTTGTCGCCCAGTCGCGGAACAATGAGCAGTTCTTC. Encoded protein: CSVVAQSRNNEQFF. V is TRBV29-1 and J is TRBJ2-1; no definite D call. The germline V gene has CDR1 SQVTM and CDR2 ANQGSEA. The V end lost 4 bases, the J end lost 5 bases, and 15 bases lay between the germline ends. The CDR3 extends over 14 amino acids.

The chain combines TRBV28 with TRBJ2-1; 10 bases line up with TRBD2. CDR3 length equals 18 residues. Germline loops: CDR1 MDHEN, CDR2 SYDVKM. V gave up 3 bases and J gave up 5 bases; unmatched junction bases: 13. CDR3 nucleotides: TGTGCCAGCAGTTTCTCGCTAGCGGGGGACACAATTAACAATGAGCAGTTCTTC. This sequence encodes CASSFSLAGDTINNEQFF.